One sample yielded the 8 T cell receptor beta chains listed below, sequenced in a study of T cells in Graves' hyperthyroidism and ophthalmopathy. RNA transcripts served as the template for amplifying TCR beta CDR3 regions. In the first-round RT-PCR of the TCR CDR3, the HTBI primer set was used. MiXCR, run by TCRdb on the multiplex PCR reads, gives a single entry per CDR3 protein. The repertoire consists of nearly 600,000 distinct CDR3 sequences, with approximately 14% occurring once and the leading ten covering about 5.8%. The sample consisted of blood. Source of these receptors: a young woman with Graves' hyperthyroidism that later progressed to Graves' ophthalmopathy.

At least ten counts were recorded for this clonotype. V gene TRBV5-1 combines with J gene TRBJ2-1, with no clear D. The germline gives CDR1 SGHRS, CDR2 YFSETQ. The length of the CDR3 is 13 residues. Trimming stripped 2 bases from V and 6 bases from J, with 9 bases between. In DNA, the CDR3 is TGCGCCAGCAGCTTTGACCTGGGCAATGAGCAGTTCTTC. Translated, it gives CASSFDLGNEQFF.

This clonotype was recorded many times. The chain links TRBV2 to TRBJ2-7; tentative D call: TRBD2 (6 bases). The V end lost 6 bases, the J end lost 5 bases, and 23 bases lay between the germline ends. The CDR3 is 16 amino acids. In germline, CDR1 is SNHLY, CDR2 FYNNEI. In nucleotides, the CDR3 is TGTGCCAGCAGAATCGACGGGGGACTCCGAGGGGACGAGCAGTACTTC. It specifies CASRIDGGLRGDEQYF.

This clonotype was picked up many times. V is TRBV29-1 and J is TRBJ2-2, with 14 bases identical to TRBD2. The CDR3 length is 16 residues. Germline V gene sequence: CDR1 SQVTM, CDR2 ANQGSEA. V lost 5 bases, J lost 5 bases, and 7 bases stayed unmatched. The DNA for the CDR3 is TGCAGCGTTTGGGGACTAGCGGGAGATAGGACCGGGGAGCTGTTTTTT. Translating gives CSVWGLAGDRTGELFF.

This clonotype showed up many times. J is TRBJ2-7 and V is TRBV2; TRBD1 is a possible D gene (5 bases). The CDR3 has 12 amino acids. CDR1 and CDR2 (germline): SNHLY, FYNNEI. Trimming shortened V by 8 bases and J by 2 bases, and 10 bases separated the two germline ends. DNA for the CDR3: TGTGCCAGCGCCGACAGCCCCTACGAGCAGTACTTC. Translated, it gives CASADSPYEQYF.

Many counts were recorded for this clonotype. The CDR3 DNA follows: TGCAGCGTTGGGGACAGTTATGGCTACACCTTC. Translated, it gives CSVGDSYGYTF. The chain carries TRBV29-1 and TRBJ1-2; TRBD1 matches 7 bases. This CDR3 spans 11 amino acids. V lost 4 bases to trimming and J lost 5 bases; unmatched junction nucleotides: 1. Germline values: CDR1 SQVTM, CDR2 ANQGSEA.

This clonotype has ten or more counts. The rearrangement links TRBV28 to TRBJ2-7, with 7 bases fitting TRBD2. Germline V gives CDR1 MDHEN, CDR2 SYDVKM. V shed 4 bases and J 9 bases; nucleotides not matched to a gene: 3. This CDR3 contains 11 residues. The CDR3 is CASSSTGGQYF. Written as DNA, the CDR3 is TGTGCCAGCAGTTCGACGGGAGGGCAGTACTTC. Variable domain in full (rest from reference TRBV28 and TRBJ2-7): DVKVTQSSRYLVKRTGEKVFLECVQDMDHENMFWYRQDPGLGLRLIYFSYDVKMKEKGDIPEGYSVSREKKERFSLILESASTNQTSMYLCASSSTGGQYFGPGTRLTVT.

Many counts were recorded for this clonotype. The rearrangement links TRBV14 to TRBJ2-1; D gene unclear. Trimming cost V 4 bases and J 10 bases, with 11 bases left between them. The CDR3 loop spans 12 amino acids. Germline V gene data show CDR1 as SGHDN and CDR2 as FVKESK. As DNA, the CDR3 is TGTGCCAGCAGCCCTTCAGCCAGGGAGCAGTTCTTC. Its protein is CASSPSAREQFF.

This clonotype was observed many times. The chain employs TRBV6-1 and TRBJ2-1; unclear D gene. In germline, CDR1 is MNHNS, CDR2 SASEGT. Trimming pared 6 bases from V and 2 bases from J, leaving 17 bases between. The CDR3 length is 16 residues. The CDR3 loop is CASSLTTGSAYNEQFF. The DNA of the CDR3 is TGTGCCAGCAGCCTCACTACGGGCAGTGCCTACAATGAGCAGTTCTTC.